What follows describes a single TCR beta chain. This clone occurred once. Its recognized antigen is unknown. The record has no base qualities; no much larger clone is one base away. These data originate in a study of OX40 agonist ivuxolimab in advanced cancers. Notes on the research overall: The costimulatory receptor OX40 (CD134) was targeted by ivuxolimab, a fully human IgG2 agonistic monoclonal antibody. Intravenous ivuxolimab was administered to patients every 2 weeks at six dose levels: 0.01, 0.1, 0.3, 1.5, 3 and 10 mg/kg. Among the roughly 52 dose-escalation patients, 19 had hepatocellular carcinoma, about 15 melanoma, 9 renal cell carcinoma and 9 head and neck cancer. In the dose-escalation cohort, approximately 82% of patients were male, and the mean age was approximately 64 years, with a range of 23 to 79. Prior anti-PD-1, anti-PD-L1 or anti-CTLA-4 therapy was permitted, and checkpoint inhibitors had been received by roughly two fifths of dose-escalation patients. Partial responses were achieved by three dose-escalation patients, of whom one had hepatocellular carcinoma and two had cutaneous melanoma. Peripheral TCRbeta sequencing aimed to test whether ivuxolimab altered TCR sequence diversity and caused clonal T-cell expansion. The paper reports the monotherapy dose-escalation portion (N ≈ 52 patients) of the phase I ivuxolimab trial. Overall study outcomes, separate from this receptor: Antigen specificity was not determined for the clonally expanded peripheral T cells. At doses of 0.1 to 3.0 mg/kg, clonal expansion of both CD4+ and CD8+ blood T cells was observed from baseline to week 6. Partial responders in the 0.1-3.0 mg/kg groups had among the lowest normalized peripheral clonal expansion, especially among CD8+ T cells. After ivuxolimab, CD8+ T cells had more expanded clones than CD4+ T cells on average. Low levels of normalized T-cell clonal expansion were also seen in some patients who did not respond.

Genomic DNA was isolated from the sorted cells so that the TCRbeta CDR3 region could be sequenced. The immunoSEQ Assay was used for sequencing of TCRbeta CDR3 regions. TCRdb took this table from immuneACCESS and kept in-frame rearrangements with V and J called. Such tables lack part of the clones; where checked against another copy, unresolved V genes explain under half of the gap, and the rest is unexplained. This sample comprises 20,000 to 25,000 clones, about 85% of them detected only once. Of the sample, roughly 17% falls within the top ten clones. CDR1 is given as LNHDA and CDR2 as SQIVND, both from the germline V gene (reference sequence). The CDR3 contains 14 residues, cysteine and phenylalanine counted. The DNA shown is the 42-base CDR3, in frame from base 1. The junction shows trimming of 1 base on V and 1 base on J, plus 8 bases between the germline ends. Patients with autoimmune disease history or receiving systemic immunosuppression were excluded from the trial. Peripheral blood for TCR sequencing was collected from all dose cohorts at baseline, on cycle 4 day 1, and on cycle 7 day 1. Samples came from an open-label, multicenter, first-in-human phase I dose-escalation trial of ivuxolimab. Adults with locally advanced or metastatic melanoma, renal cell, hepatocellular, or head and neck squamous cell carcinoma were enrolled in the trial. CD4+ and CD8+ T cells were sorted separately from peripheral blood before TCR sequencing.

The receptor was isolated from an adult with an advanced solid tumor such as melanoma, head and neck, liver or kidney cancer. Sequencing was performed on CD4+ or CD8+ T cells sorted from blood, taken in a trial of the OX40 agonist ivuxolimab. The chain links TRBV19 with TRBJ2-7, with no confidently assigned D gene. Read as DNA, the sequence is TGTGCCAGTAGTATAGGGTCCAGTTCCTACGAGCAGTACTTC. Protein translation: CASSIGSSSYEQYF.